This T cell receptor (beta chain) was recovered during a study of cytomegalovirus exposure and HLA in healthy donors (dated by TCRdb to about 2017). Regarding the research as a whole: In an earlier analysis of several hundred of the donors, 250 to 350 Gb of sequence data and approximately 120 million unique TCR beta sequences from about 179 million T cells were reported. Class I and class II HLA loci were covered by the typing at four-digit resolution. Approximately 300 gigabases of sequencing data and 75 million to 85 million unique TCR sequences made up an early release that covered approximately 650 HLA-typed donors. Using immunosequencing, the study profiled T cell repertoires from 500 to 800 subjects and related those repertoires to cytomegalovirus serostatus. A later genetic analysis took genome-wide SNP genotypes for about 55% of the 666 donors and used that subset as a discovery cohort. Roughly five DR-DQ haplotypes were handled as single units for association and clustering because linkage in the cohort was strong. Rather than using new phenotypic data, the later analysis identified candidate immune exposures from TCR beta sequences and from how often those sequences occurred across donors. In a later analysis, previously published TCR beta repertoires from about 640 donors were re-analyzed and high-resolution HLA genotyping was added so that TCR occurrence patterns could be studied. Among about 400 genotyped donors of the cohort, an average of about 240,000 unique TCR beta nucleotide sequences was sequenced per donor, of which about 20% were non-productive. All discovery cohort repertoires had been generated on a single sequencing platform. Of the roughly 390 genotyped donors, about 84% fell in the genetic ancestry cluster associated with self-reported Caucasian donors. Besides the first cohort of approximately 670 subjects, a separate validation cohort made up of over 95 different subjects was used. To decide whether each TCR beta V gene segment behaved as functional or pseudogenic, an earlier analysis of some 570 of the donors relied on high-throughput TCR beta sequencing. Typing coverage varied by locus: about 620-640 donors for A, B, C, DRB1 and DQB1; roughly 520 for DQA1; over 600 for DPA1; approximately 470 for DPB1. The study aimed to test whether signatures of past pathogen exposure could be identified by cataloging public T cell receptors. Donor age, sex, ethnicity and CMV serostatus were compiled alongside the repertoire data. To predict cytomegalovirus infection status, the study combined high-throughput TCR immunosequencing, statistical association of individual TCRs with disease status, and machine learning. Summary of the overall study and its limitations: A group of highly shared sequence variants was considered likely to be a technical artifact of the sequencing pipeline. A few of the identified cytomegalovirus-associated TCR beta chains were confirmed in vitro to be specific for cytomegalovirus antigens. Broadly in line with IMGT annotations, most TCR beta V segments showed up in productive rearrangements about 87% or about 30% of the time in an earlier analysis of 450 to 750 of the donors. According to a later genetic analysis, donors in an Asian-associated ancestry cluster had fewer N-insertions in productive TCRs than the approximately 610-donor mean. A later genetic analysis associated a missense DCLRE1C variant with V-gene and J-gene trimming of TCR beta chains, and an independent cohort replicated the association. It was suggested by the authors that the approach could potentially be generalized to other disease states and immunological phenotypes. In a later analysis, most CMV-associated TCR beta chains were found to appear HLA-restricted, with HLA associations seemingly driven largely by CMV exposure. The only immune exposure information available for the cohort was CMV serostatus. Specific HLA alleles were associated with 16,951 TCR beta sequences at a false discovery rate of 0.05 in a later analysis. Sequencing depth was assumed to be roughly uniform across donors in the presence/absence analyses, though that assumption may not hold. The classifier was reported to diagnose cytomegalovirus status with high specificity and sensitivity in both the original cohort and the validation cohort. Because counts were too low, some 17 rarely observed V segments, including chromosome 9 orphons, were left out of the earlier analysis of about 500 of the donors. In a later analysis, the rate of TCR association differed among HLA loci, with DRB1 alleles having the most associated TCRs and HLA-C alleles having the fewest. Linkage disequilibrium might explain the correlated functional status among segregating V segments, but an unknown experimental factor could not be excluded. HLA typing was unavailable for some donors at each locus, so association tests used only the typed subset. Several of the top co-occurrence clusters appeared to be linked to parvovirus B19, influenza, CMV and Epstein-Barr virus, according to a later analysis. In the study, 150 to 200 TCR beta chains were listed as associated with cytomegalovirus. In this cohort, only TCR beta chains were sequenced, and detectable features were limited by the absence of alpha or paired-chain data. In a later analysis, HLA-associated TCR beta chains showed more clonal expansion and lower generation probabilities than non-associated chains that were equally common. Assigning TCR associations to individual alleles was difficult when HLA alleles, especially DR and DQ, strongly co-occurred. Across donors, most TCR sequences were observed very rarely, whereas some public TCRs were present in many individuals. A further reported finding was that TCR beta sequences accurately predicted the HLA-A and HLA-B alleles for most subjects in the first cohort.

Preparation of the library involved the immunoSEQ multiplex PCR assay. For the multiplex PCR, a mixture combining 60 forward primers for TCR Vbeta segments and 13 reverse primers for TCR Jbeta segments was used. Amplification of the CDR3 region of rearranged TCR beta genes was performed with a multiplex PCR assay on genomic DNA. The Illumina HiSeq System was used to sequence the amplified TCR beta libraries as 87-base-pair reads. The published analysis was carried out like this. A later analysis tallied 75 million to 95 million unique TCR beta chains across the approximately 670 repertoires, and around 9.9 million of those chains were shared by two or more donors. To remove PCR and sequencing errors, raw reads were error-corrected and collapsed into unique sequences using a nearest-neighbor algorithm that merged closely related sequences. CDR3 sequences were aligned to IMGT reference sequences to assign V, D and J gene segments. For a sequence to be retained, at least a six-nucleotide match to both a V gene segment and a J gene segment was required. A rearrangement was called productive if the CDR3 had no stop codons and remained in frame with V and J, and every other rearrangement was called non-productive. Following IMGT convention, CDR3 was defined as the stretch from the second conserved V-encoded cysteine to the conserved J-encoded phenylalanine. Sequences without an unambiguous match to a single V gene segment were excluded from the earlier analysis of a few hundred of the donors. In an earlier analysis of approximately 550 of the donors, V segments were called functional above 56.7% productive rearrangements and were called segregating when the between-donor standard deviation exceeded 5%. A statistical classification framework was built to diagnose cytomegalovirus status from the catalog of TCR beta chain sequences. In a later analysis, TCR nucleotide sequences were compared against IMGT/GENE-DB human TR gene sequences so that V and J genes could be assigned. The TCRdist pipeline was used in a later analysis to assign CDR3 sequences and most-parsimonious VDJ recombination scenarios. In a later analysis, each TCR beta chain was defined by its CDR3 amino acid sequence together with its V-gene family, and reads without a unique V-gene family were excluded. To address suspected cross-contamination and a sequencing artifact, a later analysis removed roughly 640 highly shared, low-generation-probability nucleotide sequences. A later analysis calculated a clonal expansion index for each public chain from normalized within-repertoire ranks of inferred template counts. A later analysis computed generation probabilities with a VDJ recombination model fitted to out-of-frame rearrangements, and checked the results against IGoR. In a later analysis, hypergeometric tests were used to score TCR-TCR, TCR-HLA and TCR-CMV co-occurrence, with a repertoire-size bias correction applied to TCR pairs. A later analysis estimated false discovery rates by permuting HLA or CMV assignments 20 times. In a later analysis, co-occurring TCRs were grouped with DBSCAN, and TCRdist sequence similarity was added when clustering was performed within HLA-allele-positive subsets. For co-occurrence clustering, repertoires with fewer than 30,000 or more than 120,000 public chains were excluded, along with several repertoires with anomalous nucleotide sharing. This immuneACCESS table, as held by TCRdb, lists in-frame sequences with V and J called but not all clones. Of the missing ones, under half trace to an unresolved V gene in checked studies; the others have no known cause. The V and J calls and the clone size are those of that table, but D and trimming were determined from the DNA. This sample comprises some 140,000 clones, about 80% of them detected only once. The ten largest clones add up to over 10% of the sample.

The cohort was made up of approximately 670 healthy bone marrow donors. All cohort members were sampled while nominally healthy, although unrecorded immune exposures were likely present. The donor tested CMV seropositive, placing the donor among the roughly 300 seropositive members of the cohort. A peripheral blood sample was collected from each donor, and TCR beta sequencing was performed on peripheral blood mononuclear cells. Genomic DNA extraction from the blood cell samples was performed with the Qiagen DNeasy Blood Extraction Kit. On this clone: The antigen this receptor binds is unknown. No base quality values were provided; no much bigger clone lies one nucleotide off.

Sequenced material: PBMCs. The origin of this receptor is a man between 25 and 39 years old in good health and CMV-seropositive.

In nucleotides, the sequence is TGTGCCAGCAGGTCCGGGACAGGGGAATACAATGAGCAGTTCTTC. This translates into CASRSGTGEYNEQFF. This chain joins TRBV7-8 to TRBJ2-1, and TRBD1 aligns with 10 junction nucleotides. The V end gives up 6 bases and the J end 4 bases, leaving 6 bases in the junction not matched to a gene. There are 15 amino acids in the CDR3, from cysteine to phenylalanine inclusive. Left in the record is the CDR3 DNA by itself, 45 bases read in frame from the first base. Via the germline V gene, CDR1 is SGHVS and CDR2 FQNEAQ.